This TCR beta chain was sequenced in a study of blood T cells in healthy people across ages. Overall study findings and caveats: Per million T cells, TCR beta diversity dropped roughly linearly as age increased.

Turning to this clonotype: As yet, its antigen is unknown.

CDR3 length: 12 amino acids. Germline assignment: CDR1 GTSNPN and CDR2 SVGIG (reference sequence). V shed 4 bases, J shed 7 bases, and the junction held 4 bases outside the gene matches. Then a second PCR, running about 6 to 11 cycles, was carried out with a sample-barcoded 5' primer and a J-beta primer mix. TCRdb passed the 5' RACE reads through MiXCR, listing each CDR3 protein once. The sample yields about 720,000 distinct CDR3 sequences, about 24% seen once. The source is a man in his 70s in good health. The V gene is TRBV30, the J gene TRBJ1-2; 9 nucleotides agree with TRBD1. Sequenced sample: blood. The CDR3 here is CAWKGTGFGYTF. The CDR3 DNA reads as TGTGCCTGGAAAGGGACAGGGTTTGGCTACACCTTC.